In this sample, the clone carrying this T cell receptor (beta chain) turned up many times. This sample is drawn from a study of Graves' ophthalmopathy and Graves' hyperthyroidism. RNA transcripts provided the template for amplifying TCR beta CDR3 regions. The workflow started with a first-round RT-PCR run with HTBI primers and then moved on to a second-round multiplex PCR. TCRdb reanalysed the multiplex PCR reads using MiXCR and keeps one entry per CDR3 protein. The sample records roughly 500,000 distinct CDR3 sequences, approximately 15% being singletons. Trimming stripped 7 bases from V and 2 bases from J, with 14 bases between. Germline V gives CDR1 MNHEY, CDR2 SVGAGI. This CDR3 has 14 amino acids.

The rearrangement uses TRBV6-5 and TRBJ1-1; D is ambiguous. The specimen sequenced was blood. The receptor was derived from a woman aged 25 to 39 with Graves' ophthalmopathy. The CDR3 is CASTAAGINTEAFF. CDR3 coding DNA: TGTGCCAGCACAGCGGCAGGCATCAACACTGAAGCTTTCTTT.